The table lists the clone carrying this T cell receptor (beta chain) with many counts. Antigen specificity is unknown. Unmatched junction bases numbered 5, after V lost 0 bases and J lost 7 bases. Per the germline V gene, CDR1 is SGHRS and CDR2 is YFSETQ. The CDR3 is made up of 14 amino acids. This sample was included in a study of CD8 T cells in ankylosing spondylitis. Study-level results: Clones linked to disease, bearing a CD8+ phenotype, were relatively rare in peripheral blood. There was a TCR beta motif, made of several highly homologous variants, that appeared characteristic of ankylosing spondylitis blood.

TCRdb itself ran the 5' RACE reads through MiXCR, one entry per CDR3 protein. The sample includes roughly 130,000 distinct CDR3 sequences, over 6.5% of them seen just once. The source material was blood, either unsorted or a sorted T cell fraction (not recorded which). The rearrangement uses TRBV5-1 and TRBJ2-7; 9 bases fit TRBD1. This clonotype was sampled from a male donor with ankylosing spondylitis or in good health (not recorded which). The CDR3 loop is CASSLEGQGLEQYF. The CDR3 DNA reads TGCGCCAGCAGCTTGGAGGGACAGGGTTTGGAGCAGTACTTC.